Listed below are T cell receptor beta chains from one sample, sequenced in a study of blood T cell repertoires in COVID-19. The data were produced by immunoSEQ multiplex PCR, yet TCRdb's version contains in-frame clones alone and is incomplete. The repertoire holds about 260,000 clones, with 88% as singletons. Sequencing was carried out using peripheral blood. Source of these receptors: a woman between 65 and 79 years old with COVID-19, enrolled during active disease. The CDR3 runs from the conserved cysteine through the conserved F or W. The D gene is left open where the match is weak. Clone size is not always given. Where it is, it says once, few, many or a class for expanded clones.

>TRBJ2-2|15|-|-|TRBV19
CASRGVGSGTGELFF
TGTGCCAGTAGGGGTGTAGGGAGCGGCACCGGGGAGCTGTTTTTT
>TRBJ2-5|11|once|-|TRBV3-1/TRBV3-2
CASSQEGAQYF
TGTGCCAGCAGCCAAGAGGGAGCCCAGTACTTC
>TRBJ2-7|13|-|TRBD1|TRBV7-9
CASSLDRVGEQYF
TGTGCCAGCAGCCTGGACAGGGTTGGAGAGCAGTACTTC
>TRBJ1-2|16|-|-|TRBV4-1
CASSQGLGTGAVGYTF
TGCGCCAGCAGCCAAGGGTTAGGGACTGGGGCTGTCGGCTACACCTTC
>TRBJ2-2|16|-|-|TRBV11-2
CASSLGLAENTGELFF
TGTGCCAGCAGCTTAGGGTTGGCAGAAAACACCGGGGAGCTGTTTTTT
>TRBJ1-2|13|-|TRBD1|TRBV18
CASSRDSNYGYTF
TGTGCCAGCTCACGGGACAGTAACTATGGCTACACCTTC
>TRBJ1-5|15|-|-|TRBV19
CASKSETDEKQPQHF
TGTGCCAGTAAGTCCGAGACAGACGAAAAACAGCCCCAGCATTTT
>TRBJ2-7|13|-|-|TRBV28
CASRASGSYEQYF
TGTGCCAGCAGGGCAAGCGGTTCCTACGAGCAGTACTTC
>TRBJ1-2|16|-|TRBD1|TRBV3-1/TRBV3-2
CASSQDGQGFPYGYTF
TGTGCCAGCAGCCAAGACGGACAGGGGTTCCCCTATGGCTACACCTTC
>TRBJ1-5|14|-|TRBD1|TRBV6-5
CATTGQGKNQPQHF
TGTGCCACTACGGGACAGGGCAAAAATCAGCCCCAGCATTTT
>TRBJ2-1|13|few|TRBD2|TRBV12-3/TRBV12-4
CASSLEGLAGKFF
TGTGCCAGCAGTTTAGAGGGACTAGCGGGAAAGTTCTTC
>TRBJ2-1|13|-|-|TRBV2
CASTPRLAGEQFF
TGTGCCAGCACCCCACGTTTGGCGGGTGAGCAGTTCTTC
>TRBJ2-7|14|-|-|TRBV5-1
CASSPTAISYEQYF
TGCGCCAGCAGCCCTACAGCAATCTCCTACGAGCAGTACTTC
>TRBJ2-7|11|-|-|TRBV6-5
CASSSRLEQYF
TGTGCCAGCAGTTCCCGTCTCGAGCAGTACTTC
>TRBJ2-7|14|-|-|TRBV6-5
CASSYDTGRYEQYF
TGTGCCAGCAGTTACGACACCGGCCGCTACGAGCAGTACTTC
>TRBJ2-5|15|-|-|TRBV18
CASSPQFRQSETQYF
TGTGCCAGCTCACCACAGTTTCGACAATCGGAGACCCAGTACTTC
>TRBJ2-7|14|-|TRBD1|TRBV19
CASSLTGGSYEQYF
TGTGCCAGTAGTTTGACAGGGGGCAGTTACGAGCAGTACTTC
>TRBJ2-4|18|-|TRBD2|TRBV5-1
CASSLGDSGILAKNIQYF
TGCGCCAGCAGCTTGGGGGATAGCGGGATACTAGCCAAAAACATTCAGTACTTC
>TRBJ1-1|14|-|TRBD1|TRBV7-3
CASSLDRGSTEAFF
TGTGCCAGCAGCTTAGACAGGGGGTCCACTGAAGCTTTCTTT
>TRBJ1-1|14|-|-|TRBV3-1/TRBV3-2
CASSQEIRSFEAFF
TGTGCCAGCAGCCAAGAAATTCGGTCGTTTGAAGCTTTCTTT
>TRBJ2-1|17|-|TRBD1|TRBV7-2
CASSLELGDRGSNEQFF
TGTGCCAGCAGCTTAGAGTTGGGGGACAGGGGCTCTAATGAGCAGTTCTTC
>TRBJ2-2|15|-|-|TRBV7-2
CASSLVQTLTGELFF
TGTGCCAGCAGCTTAGTTCAGACTCTCACCGGGGAGCTGTTTTTT
>TRBJ2-1|17|-|TRBD2|TRBV4-3
CASSQDRGLAGDNEQFF
TGCGCCAGCAGCCAAGATCGGGGACTAGCGGGAGACAATGAGCAGTTCTTC
>TRBJ2-3|17|-|TRBD2|TRBV4-3
CASSQAPLAGGTDTQYF
TGCGCCAGCAGCCAAGCCCCCCTAGCGGGAGGCACAGATACGCAGTATTTT
>TRBJ2-1|12|-|-|TRBV6-1
CASSEQWNEQFF
TGTGCCAGCAGTGAACAGTGGAATGAGCAGTTCTTC
>TRBJ2-1|13|-|-|TRBV2
CASHRQRNNEQFF
TGTGCCTCGCACCGGCAGCGGAACAATGAGCAGTTCTTC
>TRBJ2-1|16|-|-|TRBV5-1
CASSGGGGSSYNEQFF
TGCGCCAGCAGCGGGGGAGGCGGCAGCTCCTACAATGAGCAGTTCTTC
>TRBJ2-5|14|-|-|TRBV18
CASSPSRGGETQYF
TGTGCCAGCTCACCCTCCCGTGGCGGGGAGACCCAGTACTTC
>TRBJ2-7|14|-|TRBD1|TRBV18
CASSQDRGLDEQYF
TGTGCCAGCTCTCAGGACAGGGGTTTGGACGAGCAGTACTTC
>TRBJ1-2|13|-|-|TRBV19
CASSIGSEYGYTF
TGTGCCAGTAGTATCGGGTCAGAATATGGCTACACCTTC
>TRBJ2-1|13|once|TRBD1|TRBV28
CASSPRQGYSAFF
TGTGCCAGCAGTCCCCGACAGGGGTACTCTGCTTTCTTC
>TRBJ2-2|14|-|TRBD2|TRBV7-2
CASSETSGTGELFF
TGTGCCAGCAGCGAGACTAGCGGCACCGGGGAGCTGTTTTTT
>TRBJ2-5|15|-|TRBD1|TRBV28
CASSSSGTGSETQYF
TGTGCCAGCAGTTCGTCCGGGACAGGGAGCGAGACCCAGTACTTC
>TRBJ2-1|16|-|-|TRBV11-2
CASSRRGGRAYNEQFF
TGTGCCAGCAGCCGGCGGGGTGGCAGGGCATACAATGAGCAGTTCTTC
>TRBJ1-1|12|-|-|TRBV11-1
CASSPTRTEAFF
TGTGCCAGCAGTCCAACTCGCACTGAAGCTTTCTTT
>TRBJ2-7|14|-|TRBD1|TRBV5-1
CASSFKGAEYEQYF
TGCGCCAGCAGCTTCAAGGGGGCGGAATACGAGCAGTACTTC
>TRBJ1-5|12|-|-|TRBV6-1
CASSEVWAPQHF
TGTGCCAGCAGTGAAGTTTGGGCGCCCCAGCATTTT
>TRBJ1-1|15|-|TRBD1|TRBV27
CASSLFGRGLGEAFF
TGTGCCAGCAGTTTATTTGGCAGGGGGCTGGGTGAAGCTTTCTTT
>TRBJ1-3|12|-|-|TRBV12-3/TRBV12-4
CASSAVGNTIYF
TGTGCCAGCAGTGCAGTCGGAAACACCATATATTTT
>TRBJ1-1|15|-|-|TRBV28
CASSPGGHMNTEAFF
TGTGCCAGCAGCCCAGGAGGGCACATGAACACTGAAGCTTTCTTT
>TRBJ1-1|13|-|TRBD1|TRBV11-2
CASSFGQGVGAFF
TGTGCCAGCAGCTTCGGACAGGGCGTTGGAGCTTTCTTT
>TRBJ1-4|14|-|-|TRBV27
CASSSTPTNEKLFF
TGTGCCAGCAGTTCGACACCAACTAATGAAAAACTGTTTTTT
>TRBJ2-5|13|-|TRBD1|TRBV6-5
CASSLTGEETQYF
TGTGCCAGCAGCCTAACAGGGGAAGAGACCCAGTACTTC
>TRBJ1-4|17|few|-|TRBV14
CASSPLGEEATNEKLFF
TGTGCCAGCAGCCCTCTGGGGGAGGAGGCAACTAATGAAAAACTGTTTTTT
>TRBJ2-7|17|-|TRBD2|TRBV19
CASSISMLSGRKYEQYF
TGTGCCAGTAGTATATCCATGCTTAGCGGGAGAAAATACGAGCAGTACTTC
>TRBJ2-7|13|-|TRBD1|TRBV5-1
CASRQGQDYEQYF
TGCGCCAGCAGACAAGGACAGGACTACGAGCAGTACTTC
>TRBJ2-3|16|-|-|TRBV13
CASSPDTWESTNTQYF
TGTGCCAGCAGCCCCGATACGTGGGAGTCCACGAATACGCAGTATTTT
>TRBJ2-7|11|-|TRBD1|TRBV2
CASRDRVEQYF
TGTGCCAGCAGGGACAGGGTCGAGCAGTACTTC
>TRBJ2-3|17|-|TRBD1|TRBV7-9
CASSLAFGRTGGDTQYF
TGTGCCAGCAGCTTAGCGTTCGGGAGGACAGGGGGAGATACGCAGTATTTT
>TRBJ2-7|11|-|-|TRBV7-6
CASSLDTEQYF
TGTGCCAGCAGCTTAGACACCGAGCAGTACTTC
>TRBJ2-1|17|-|TRBD2|TRBV5-1
CASSSGPGRLSYNEQFF
TGCGCCAGCAGCTCAGGACCCGGGAGGCTCTCCTACAATGAGCAGTTCTTC
>TRBJ2-5|15|-|-|TRBV4-1
CASSQDHRVWETQYF
TGCGCCAGCAGCCAAGATCATCGAGTCTGGGAGACCCAGTACTTC
>TRBJ1-1|13|-|-|TRBV3-1/TRBV3-2
CASRNGGPTEAFF
TGTGCCAGCAGGAACGGGGGACCAACTGAAGCTTTCTTT
>TRBJ1-4|16|once|-|TRBV2
CASSVEQAAGGEKLFF
TGTGCCAGCAGTGTGGAACAAGCGGCGGGAGGGGAAAAACTGTTTTTT